This T cell receptor (beta chain) appears in the sequencing data of a study of T cell responses to AZD1222 COVID-19 vaccine. Whole-study results and caveats: Donors in the cohort were predominantly white British and more often female, and clonal diversity was possibly underestimated. Distributed over spike, vaccine-associated CD4 TCRs predominated at 160-218 and 743-854.

Data came from immunoSEQ multiplex PCR; TCRdb stores just in-frame clones and leaves some out. The repertoire includes approximately 150,000 clones, about 89% of them detected once, and roughly 1.7% sits in the top ten. Comments on this clone: The antigen is not known.

The source of this sequence is an adult in good health. The sequenced sample was peripheral blood, obtained on day 0 of AZD1222 vaccination.

This CDR3 reads CASSQSVGDEKLFF. CDR3 coding DNA: TGTGCCAGCAGCCAAAGTGTGGGAGACGAAAAACTGTTTTTT. The chain has TRBV14 and TRBJ1-4; D remains unclear. Germline CDR1 and CDR2: SGHDN and FVKESK. The CDR3 runs 14 residues. V was trimmed by 2 bases and J by 8 bases, leaving 12 bases between them.